This T cell receptor beta chain was sequenced during a study of low-dose radiotherapy and immunotherapy resistance in tumors. Study-wide background: Cohort 2's total reached 13 Gy over 26 weeks, at 1 Gy per fraction every two weeks. Intravenous ipilimumab 1 mg/kg every six weeks was given with nivolumab 240 mg every two weeks.

V gave up 6 bases and J gave up 5 bases; unmatched junction bases: 1. Germline lookup yields CDR1 SQVTM and CDR2 ANQGSEA. There are 11 residues in the CDR3. Ipilimumab, nivolumab, aspirin, low-dose cyclophosphamide and low-dose radiotherapy were administered to donors. Advanced solid tumors without tumor-infiltrating lymphocytes were required for inclusion. TRAV and TRBV primers primed cDNA for both TCRalpha and TCRbeta. PCR amplification of the TCRs was performed with Phusion for 20 PCR cycles, and it relied on a constant-region primer together with a V-primer adapter. TCRdb reprocessed the reads via MiXCR and lists one record per CDR3 protein. The data show about 5,600 distinct CDR3 sequences, with roughly four fifths seen just once and approximately 5.9% held by the top ten.

This TCR derives from a human donor with advanced metastatic prostate, ovarian, gallbladder or colorectal cancer (not recorded which). This table probably holds off-target reads from a library built for another chain. The chain uses TRBV29-1 and TRBJ2-5, with TRBD1 matching over 9 bases. The DNA for the CDR3 is TGCAGCGTGGGACAGGGTGAGACCCAGTACTTC. Translated: CSVGQGETQYF.